A selection of T cell receptor beta chains follows, all from one sample in a study of CD8+ T cells in alopecia areata. TCRdb's copy holds only in-frame clones and misses some; the assay was immunoSEQ multiplex PCR. This repertoire shows about 120,000 clones, about three fifths found once; its top ten account for roughly 30%. The sequences come from CD8+ T cells sorted from blood, collected at week 4, from a patient treated with tofacitinib. All receptors come from a human donor with alopecia areata. The CDR3 runs from the conserved cysteine through the conserved F or W. The D gene is left open where the match is weak. The size field is filled for only some rows; it gives once, few, many or a size class.

CDR3 protein,CDR3 DNA,J gene,V gene,clone size,D gene
CAWSVSVATTGELFF,TGTGCCTGGAGTGTATCGGTAGCGACGACCGGGGAGCTGTTTTTT,TRBJ2-2,TRBV30,NA,NA
CASSEWGEQETQYF,TGTGCCAGCAGTGAATGGGGGGAACAAGAGACCCAGTACTTC,TRBJ2-5,TRBV25-1,NA,NA
CAWSVLPRGPELAFF,TGTGCCTGGAGTGTACTCCCCCGAGGGCCTGAGTTGGCTTTCTTT,TRBJ1-1,TRBV30,NA,NA
CASRDRADMSYTF,TGTGCCAGCCGTGACAGGGCGGATATGAGCTACACCTTC,TRBJ1-2,TRBV27,NA,TRBD1
CASDTYNEQYF,TGTGCCAGTGACACTTACAACGAGCAGTACTTC,TRBJ2-7,TRBV28,few,NA
CASSFELEGQETQYF,TGTGCCAGCAGCTTTGAGTTGGAGGGACAAGAGACCCAGTACTTC,TRBJ2-5,TRBV11-2,few,NA
CSVEALGTGGHYGYTF,TGCAGCGTTGAAGCCCTCGGGACAGGGGGCCACTATGGCTACACCTTC,TRBJ1-2,TRBV29-1,NA,TRBD1
CASSRTSGGAADTQYF,TGCGCCAGCAGTCGAACTAGCGGGGGGGCCGCAGATACGCAGTATTTT,TRBJ2-3,TRBV23-1,NA,TRBD2
CASSEAQHF,TGTGCCAGCAGTGAAGCCCAGCATTTT,TRBJ1-5,TRBV6-1,NA,NA
CSVQTGVNEQYF,TGCAGCGTTCAGACAGGGGTCAACGAGCAGTACTTC,TRBJ2-7,TRBV29-1,few,TRBD1
CASSHPGLDMETQYF,TGTGCCAGCAGCCATCCGGGACTCGATATGGAGACCCAGTACTTC,TRBJ2-5,TRBV7-9,NA,NA
CASSSLRDNSPLHF,TGTGCCAGCAGCTCCCTACGGGATAATTCACCCCTCCACTTT,TRBJ1-6,TRBV7-2,NA,NA
CASSLGTEEAFF,TGTGCCAGCAGCTTGGGGACCGAGGAAGCTTTCTTT,TRBJ1-1,TRBV7-9,NA,NA
CASSPQVSNEKLFF,TGTGCCAGCAGCCCTCAAGTCTCGAATGAAAAACTGTTTTTT,TRBJ1-4,TRBV14,NA,NA
CAWSSYGYTF,TGTGCCTGGAGTAGTTATGGCTACACCTTC,TRBJ1-2,TRBV30,NA,NA
CSVGTGSYEQYF,TGCAGCGTTGGGACAGGGTCCTACGAGCAGTACTTC,TRBJ2-7,TRBV29-1,NA,TRBD1
CASSLYLTSSYNEQFF,TGTGCCAGCAGTTTATATCTTACCAGCTCCTACAATGAGCAGTTCTTC,TRBJ2-1,TRBV27,few,NA
CASSGRDLGSGALHF,TGTGCCAGCAGTGGCCGGGATTTAGGGAGCGGGGCCCTCCACTTT,TRBJ1-6,TRBV25-1,few,NA
CAWSVMVGNQPQHF,TGTGCCTGGAGTGTAATGGTTGGCAATCAGCCCCAGCATTTT,TRBJ1-5,TRBV30,NA,NA
CASSLEGYGYTF,TGCGCCAGCAGCTTGGAGGGTTATGGCTACACCTTC,TRBJ1-2,TRBV5-1,NA,NA
CACTGTGGIEQYF,TGTGCCTGCACCGGGACAGGGGGCATCGAGCAGTACTTC,TRBJ2-7,TRBV30,few,TRBD1
CSLGDNYGYTF,TGCAGCCTCGGGGACAACTATGGCTACACCTTC,TRBJ1-2,TRBV29-1,NA,NA
CASSNWAGFRLSQRTQYF,TGTGCCAGCAGTAATTGGGCAGGGTTCCGTCTCTCCCAGCGGACCCAGTACTTC,TRBJ2-5,TRBV28,NA,NA
CASSQVLGATEAFF,TGTGCCAGCAGCCAAGTACTCGGGGCCACTGAAGCTTTCTTT,TRBJ1-1,TRBV4-2,NA,NA
CSVAGQGSELFF,TGCAGCGTTGCGGGGCAGGGGTCGGAGCTGTTTTTT,TRBJ2-2,TRBV29-1,NA,NA
CASSHSFGEASYEQYF,TGCGCCAGCAGCCATTCGTTCGGGGAAGCGTCCTACGAGCAGTACTTC,TRBJ2-7,TRBV5-1,many,NA
CASSFRGQETQYF,TGCGCCAGCAGCTTCAGGGGACAAGAGACCCAGTACTTC,TRBJ2-5,TRBV5-1,NA,NA
CASSTGPVKNIQYF,TGTGCCAGCAGTACAGGTCCGGTAAAAAACATTCAGTACTTC,TRBJ2-4,TRBV28,few,NA
CATSAVNEAFF,TGTGCCACCAGTGCAGTCAATGAAGCTTTCTTT,TRBJ1-1,TRBV7-9,NA,NA
CAWLSWADEQFF,TGTGCCTGGCTCTCCTGGGCTGATGAGCAGTTCTTC,TRBJ2-1,TRBV30,NA,NA
CSVDWQGVGNEQFF,TGCAGCGTTGATTGGCAGGGTGTGGGCAATGAGCAGTTCTTC,TRBJ2-1,TRBV29-1,NA,NA
CASSPHLTQGRNYGYTF,TGTGCCAGCAGCCCTCACCTCACTCAAGGGCGGAACTATGGCTACACCTTC,TRBJ1-2,TRBV7-8,NA,NA
CASSGQYNSPLHF,TGTGCCAGCAGTGGACAGTATAATTCACCCCTCCACTTT,TRBJ1-6,TRBV6-5,NA,NA
CASGPGQGPTGANVLTF,TGTGCCAGCGGACCGGGACAGGGACCAACTGGGGCCAACGTCCTGACTTTC,TRBJ2-6,TRBV27,NA,TRBD1
CAWSVAVTSQETQYF,TGTGCCTGGAGTGTCGCTGTAACCTCCCAAGAGACCCAGTACTTC,TRBJ2-5,TRBV30,NA,NA
CSVEVQGTHSDEQFF,TGCAGCGTTGAAGTCCAGGGTACTCATTCCGATGAGCAGTTCTTC,TRBJ2-1,TRBV29-1,NA,NA
CSVDGQSETQYF,TGCAGCGTTGATGGGCAGTCGGAGACCCAGTACTTC,TRBJ2-5,TRBV29-1,NA,NA
CAISESSGGYNEQFF,TGTGCCATCAGTGAGTCTTCGGGGGGGTACAATGAGCAGTTCTTC,TRBJ2-1,TRBV10-3,few,TRBD2